Here is one TCR beta chain with its context. This entry comes from a study of CD8 T cells in ankylosing spondylitis. TCRdb independently ran MiXCR on the 5' RACE reads; one entry per CDR3 protein. The sample carries 350,000 or so distinct CDR3 sequences, roughly 15% recorded once. CDR3 size: 17 residues. Germline CDR1 is LGHDT and CDR2 is YNNKEL (reference sequence). V was clipped by 1 base and J by 4 bases; unmatched bases: 7. The chain combines TRBV3-1 with TRBJ1-2, with 12 bases fitting TRBD1. The sequence derives from a male donor with ankylosing spondylitis or in good health (not recorded which). What was sequenced was blood, either unsorted or a sorted T cell fraction (not recorded which). CDR3 residues: CASSQGWDRGLGYGYTF. CDR3 in DNA: TGTGCCAGCAGCCAAGGATGGGACAGGGGGCTTGGCTATGGCTACACCTTC.